This passage covers 6 T cell receptor beta chains from one sample sequenced in a study of cytomegalovirus exposure and HLA in healthy donors. Vbeta (60) and Jbeta (13) primers were used in the PCR. Data came from immunoSEQ multiplex PCR; TCRdb stores just in-frame clones and leaves some out. The sample lists over 110,000 clones, approximately 73% occurring once. Sequenced input: PBMCs. Receptor source: a woman in her thirties or forties in good health and CMV-seronegative.

This clone appeared a few times. The gene calls are TRBV5-6 and TRBJ2-3; D unclear. The CDR3 spans 14 residues. Germline V gene sequence: CDR1 SGHDT, CDR2 YYEEEE. With 2 bases removed from V and 0 bases from J, the gap between germline ends came to 7 bases. CDR3 loop: CASSFGTSTDTQYF. In DNA form, the CDR3 reads TGTGCCAGCAGCTTCGGTACGAGCACAGATACGCAGTATTTT.

In its sample, this clone was seen a few times. The J gene is TRBJ2-7, the V gene TRBV4-3; D ambiguous. Germline CDR1 LGHNA, CDR2 YSLEER. Trimming stripped 0 bases from V and 7 bases from J, with 13 bases between. The CDR3 runs 14 residues. The CDR3 sequence: CASSQDASSTEQYV. The CDR3 DNA reads TGCGCCAGCAGCCAAGATGCCAGTAGTACGGAGCAGTACGTC.

The genes are TRBV7-2 and TRBJ2-1; 8 bases match TRBD2. The germline gives CDR1 SGHTA, CDR2 FQGNSA. The CDR3 runs to 16 residues. Losses at the gene ends were 7 bases for V and 0 bases for J; bases not matched to a gene: 8. CDR3 nucleotide sequence: TGTGCCAGCAACGAGATAGCGGGGCCCTCCTACAATGAGCAGTTCTTC. It codes for CASNEIAGPSYNEQFF.

The chain couples TRBV11-2 to TRBJ2-5; D perhaps matches TRBD1 (5 bases). This CDR3 is built from 14 residues. Germline-derived CDR1 and CDR2 are SGHAT and FQNNGV. V was cut by 6 bases and J by 1 base, with 12 bases left in between. CDR3 nucleotide sequence: TGTGCCAGCAGTCCTACAGGTCTCCAAGAGACCCAGTACTTC. This encodes CASSPTGLQETQYF. The full variable domain, its missing parts supplied by reference TRBV11-2 and TRBJ2-5, is EAGVAQSPRYKIIEKRQSVAFWCNPISGHATLYWYQQILGQGPKLLIQFQNNGVVDDSQLPKDRFSAERLKGVDSTLKIQPAKLEDSAVYLCASSPTGLQETQYFGPGTRLLVL.

The chain combines TRBV15 with TRBJ2-5, with D perhaps TRBD1 (6 bases). Trimming pared 8 bases from V and 5 bases from J, leaving 15 bases between. The germline gives CDR1 LNHNV, CDR2 YYDKDF (reference sequence). The length of the CDR3 is 13 residues. CDR3 sequence: CATQQGMVETQYF. The CDR3 region has the DNA TGTGCCACCCAACAGGGTATGGTGGAGACCCAGTACTTC.

A word on this clone: The conserved closing phenylalanine or tryptophan is absent in this CDR3, likely reflecting a read error. Because the CDR3's place on the DNA is in doubt, the DNA is left out and the CDR3 is given as listed by TCRdb. This chain connects TRBV20-1 to TRBJ2-7; the table's D call TRBD1 went unverified against the DNA. The CDR3 has 10 amino acids, counting both end residues. Germline CDR1 reads DFQATT; CDR2 reads SNEGSKA (reference sequence). CDR3 loop: CSARTPQKGT.